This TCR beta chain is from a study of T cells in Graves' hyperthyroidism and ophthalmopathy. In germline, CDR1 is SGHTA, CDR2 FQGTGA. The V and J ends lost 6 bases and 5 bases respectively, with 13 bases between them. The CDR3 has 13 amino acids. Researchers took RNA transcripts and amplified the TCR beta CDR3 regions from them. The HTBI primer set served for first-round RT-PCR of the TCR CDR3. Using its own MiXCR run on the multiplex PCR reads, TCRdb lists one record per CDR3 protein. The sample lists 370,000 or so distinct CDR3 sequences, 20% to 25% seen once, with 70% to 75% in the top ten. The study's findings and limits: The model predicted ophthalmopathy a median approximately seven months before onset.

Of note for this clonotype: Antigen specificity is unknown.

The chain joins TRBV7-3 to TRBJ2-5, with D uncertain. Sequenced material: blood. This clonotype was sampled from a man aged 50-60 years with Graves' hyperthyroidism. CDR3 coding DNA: TGTGCCAGCAGACCTGGGGTTTCGGAGACCCAGTACTTC. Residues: CASRPGVSETQYF.